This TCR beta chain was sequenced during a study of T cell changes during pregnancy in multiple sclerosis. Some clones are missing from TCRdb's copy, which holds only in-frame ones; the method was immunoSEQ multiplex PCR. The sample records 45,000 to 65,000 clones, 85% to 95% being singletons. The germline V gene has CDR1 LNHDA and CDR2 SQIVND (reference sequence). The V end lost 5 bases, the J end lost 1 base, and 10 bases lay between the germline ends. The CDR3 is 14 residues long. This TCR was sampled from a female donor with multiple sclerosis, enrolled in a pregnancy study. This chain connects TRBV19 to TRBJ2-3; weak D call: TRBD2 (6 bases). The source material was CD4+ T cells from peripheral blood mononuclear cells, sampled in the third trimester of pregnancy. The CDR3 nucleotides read TGTGCCAGTAGTTTGTCGGGGGGCACAGATACGCAGTATTTT. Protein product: CASSLSGGTDTQYF.